A single sample is the source of the 15 T cell receptor beta chains below, sequenced in a study of T-cell memory formation after mild COVID-19. One entry per CDR3 protein, called by TCRdb with MiXCR from the 5' RACE reads. The repertoire has roughly 300,000 distinct CDR3 sequences, roughly 16% of them found once; the top ten carry roughly 25%. The sample comprised PBMCs or a T cell subset sorted from them (not recorded which). The source is a young man who had mild COVID-19 (a few samples of this study predate the infection). Cell type and time point are not known.

This clonotype has more than one count but fewer than ten. The CDR3 nucleotides are TGTGCCAGCAGTGAGAGCGGGGGGGCGTACAATGAGCAGTTCTTC. Residues: CASSESGGAYNEQFF. The chain links TRBV6-5 to TRBJ2-1, with TRBD2 matching over 10 bases. V dropped 5 bases and J dropped 4; count of bases not matched to a gene: 5. Germline V gene sequence: CDR1 MNHEY, CDR2 SVGAGI. The CDR3 spans 15 residues.

This clonotype showed up just a few times. V usage is TRBV7-2 and J usage is TRBJ1-5, with D perhaps TRBD1 (5 bases). Per germline, CDR1 SGHTA and CDR2 FQGNSA. CDR3 length: 13 residues. With 3 bases removed from V and 3 bases from J, the gap between germline ends came to 6 bases. The CDR3, as DNA: TGTGCCAGCAGCTTCAGGGTCAATCAGCCCCAGCATTTT. Protein: CASSFRVNQPQHF.

This clonotype was counted ten times or more. The chain combines TRBV7-2 with TRBJ1-1; no clear D gene. In germline, CDR1 is SGHTA, CDR2 FQGNSA. The CDR3 extends over 12 amino acids. Between the trimmed V and J ends, which lost 1 base and 3 bases, there was a span of 3 bases. The CDR3 spells CASSLGYTEAFF. The DNA of the CDR3 is TGTGCCAGCAGCTTAGGGTACACTGAAGCTTTCTTT. Supplemented by reference TRBV7-2 and TRBJ1-1, the full variable domain reads GAGVSQSPSNKVTEKGKDVELRCDPISGHTALYWYRQSLGQGLEFLIYFQGNSAPDKSGLPSDRFSAERTGGSVSTLTIQRTQQEDSAVYLCASSLGYTEAFFGQGTRLTVV.

This chain joins TRBV27 and TRBJ1-2, with 8 bases fitting TRBD1. The CDR3 has 15 amino acids. The junction had 7 bases not matched to a gene; V was cut back by 3 bases and J by 4 bases. Germline-derived CDR1 and CDR2 are MNHEY and SMNVEV (reference sequence). The CDR3 reads CASSFGDRKAYGYTF. The CDR3 DNA reads TGTGCCAGCAGTTTCGGGGACAGGAAGGCCTATGGCTACACCTTC.

The CDR3 spells CASSLPDYGYTF. The CDR3 nucleotides are TGTGCCAGCAGCTTACCAGACTATGGCTACACCTTC. This rearrangement joins TRBV7-2 to TRBJ1-2; no definite D call. This CDR3 has 12 amino acids. The ends were cut back, 2 bases at V and 3 bases at J, with 4 bases in the middle. CDR1 and CDR2 (germline): SGHTA, FQGNSA. Together with reference TRBV7-2 and TRBJ1-2, the CDR3 gives the full variable domain: GAGVSQSPSNKVTEKGKDVELRCDPISGHTALYWYRQSLGQGLEFLIYFQGNSAPDKSGLPSDRFSAERTGGSVSTLTIQRTQQEDSAVYLCASSLPDYGYTFGSGTRLTVV.

This clonotype was detected ten times or more. The genes are TRBV11-2 and TRBJ2-1; 8 bases fit TRBD2. CDR1 SGHAT and CDR2 FQNNGV come from the germline V gene. Trimming removed 4 bases from V and 5 bases from J; junction bases left unmatched: 13. This CDR3 has 17 amino acids. CDR3 loop: CASSSPLSGGFDNEQFF. CDR3 coding DNA: TGTGCCAGCAGCTCCCCTCTGAGCGGGGGATTCGACAATGAGCAGTTCTTC.

This clonotype has just a few counts. The gene calls are TRBV5-1 and TRBJ2-5; tentatively, D is TRBD1 (5 bases). The germline CDR1 and CDR2 sequences are SGHRS and YFSETQ. Trimming removed 4 bases from V and 4 bases from J, with 14 bases in between. The length of the CDR3 is 14 residues. The CDR3 coding sequence is TGCGCCAGCAGCATGGGGCCGGCAGGAGAGACCCAGTACTTC. As protein: CASSMGPAGETQYF. Supplemented by reference TRBV5-1 and TRBJ2-5, the full variable domain reads KAGVTQTPRYLIKTRGQQVTLSCSPISGHRSVSWYQQTPGQGLQFLFEYFSETQRNKGNFPGRFSGRQFSNSRSEMNVSTLELGDSALYLCASSMGPAGETQYFGPGTRLLVL.

This clonotype came up a few times. The V and J genes are TRBV25-1 and TRBJ2-4, with D possibly being TRBD1 (6 bases). Looked up from germline, CDR1 is MGHDK and CDR2 is SYGVNS. This CDR3 is 12 amino acids long. Trimming took off 5 bases at V and 9 bases at J, with 11 bases between the two ends. The DNA for the CDR3 is TGTGCCAGCAGTAAACAGGGTAGCATTCAGTACTTC. Translated: CASSKQGSIQYF.

In this sample, this clonotype turned up a few times. The J gene is TRBJ2-6, the V gene TRBV4-2; a weak D match, TRBD1 (7 bases). The germline gives CDR1 LGHNA, CDR2 YNFKEQ. The ends were cut back, 7 bases at V and 4 bases at J, with 23 bases in the middle. The CDR3 contains 18 residues. CDR3 in DNA: TGTGCCAGCACTTACGGGGGAGGACAGGTAACCGGGGCCAACGTCCTGACTTTC. It is translated as CASTYGGGQVTGANVLTF.

The sample holds a few counts of this clonotype. The chain links TRBV6-5 to TRBJ2-7; TRBD1 matches at 9 bases. The trim removed 6 bases at V and 3 bases at J, leaving 6 bases unmatched. The CDR3 length is 14 residues. Germline assignment: CDR1 MNHEY and CDR2 SVGAGI. CDR3: CASSLQGAGYEQYF. The CDR3 bases are TGTGCCAGCAGCTTACAGGGGGCAGGCTACGAGCAGTACTTC.

This clonotype was observed many times. This chain connects TRBV24-1 to TRBJ2-3; D is possibly TRBD1 (6 bases). Germline assignment: CDR1 KGHDR and CDR2 SFDVKD. The CDR3 is made up of 14 amino acids. V was cut by 3 bases and J by 11 bases, with 17 bases left in between. Here the CDR3 DNA reads TGTGCCACCAGTGATCCCCGGACAGAGAATATGCAGTATTTT. This translates into CATSDPRTENMQYF.

The chain is built from TRBV6-6 and TRBJ1-6; D might be TRBD1 (5 bases). CDR1 and CDR2 (germline): MNHNY, SVGAGI (reference sequence). V lost 0 bases and J 9 bases, leaving 12 bases between the germline ends. CDR3 length equals 15 residues. The CDR3 region is CASSYSRGISSPLHF. CDR3 in DNA: TGTGCCAGCAGTTACTCGCGGGGGATCAGTTCACCCCTCCACTTT.

This clonotype was seen more than once but under ten times. The chain employs TRBV10-3 and TRBJ2-3; 9 bases match TRBD1. The CDR3 is 14 residues long. Trimming at V came to 9 bases and at J to 4 bases, leaving 8 bases not matched to a gene. Germline V gene sequence: CDR1 ENHRY, CDR2 SYGVKD. Written as DNA, the CDR3 is TGTGCCATTTTACAGGGGGCGAGGGCAGATACGCAGTATTTT. It translates to CAILQGARADTQYF.

The chain couples TRBV6-5 to TRBJ2-5; D call uncertain. The germline V and J ends were trimmed by 6 bases and 1 base, with 9 bases remaining between them. This CDR3 contains 13 residues. In germline, CDR1 is MNHEY, CDR2 SVGAGI. CDR3 in amino acids: CASSGWAQETQYF. The CDR3 DNA reads as TGTGCCAGCAGCGGCTGGGCCCAAGAGACCCAGTACTTC.

This clonotype was counted many times. V and J are TRBV7-2 and TRBJ2-3; D gene uncertain. Trimming shortened V by 4 bases and J by 2 bases, and 1 base separated the two germline ends. This CDR3 is built from 11 residues. Germline CDR1 reads SGHTA; CDR2 reads FQGNSA. The DNA of the CDR3 is TGTGCCAGCAGCTCCACAGATACGCAGTATTTT. Translation: CASSSTDTQYF.